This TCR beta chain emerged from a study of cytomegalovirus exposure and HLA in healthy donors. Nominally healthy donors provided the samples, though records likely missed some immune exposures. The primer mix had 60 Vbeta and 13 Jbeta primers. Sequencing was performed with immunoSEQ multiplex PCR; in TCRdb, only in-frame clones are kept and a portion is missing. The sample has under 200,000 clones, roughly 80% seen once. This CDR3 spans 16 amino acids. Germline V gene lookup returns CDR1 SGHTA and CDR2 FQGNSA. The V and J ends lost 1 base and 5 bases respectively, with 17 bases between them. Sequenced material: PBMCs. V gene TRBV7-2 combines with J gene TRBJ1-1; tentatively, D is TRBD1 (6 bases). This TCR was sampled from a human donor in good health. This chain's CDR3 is CASSLEGTGRGTEAFF. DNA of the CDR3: TGTGCCAGCAGCTTAGAAGGTACAGGGAGGGGGACTGAAGCTTTCTTT.